What follows are 27 T cell receptor beta chains derived from one specimen sequenced in a study of blood T cell repertoires in COVID-19. Profiled with immunoSEQ multiplex PCR; TCRdb holds only in-frame clones, not every one. Of over 45,000 clones listed, about 82% are singletons. The sequenced sample was peripheral blood. The receptors stem from a human donor in a cohort sampled during active COVID-19.

This clone was found once. The chain carries TRBV6-2 or TRBV6-3 and TRBJ2-1, with 9 bases aligning to TRBD2. Trimming removed 3 bases from V and 7 bases from J; junction bases left unmatched: 10. There are 16 residues in the CDR3. CDR1 is MNHEY, CDR2 SVGEGT, per germline. The CDR3 bases are TGTGCCAGCAGTTATATTGCGGGAGGGCCGAGGAATGAGCAGTTCTTC. Its translation is CASSYIAGGPRNEQFF.

The genes are TRBV10-3 and TRBJ2-1; TRBD2 agrees at 8 bases. This CDR3 comprises 15 residues. Trimming took 4 bases from V and 6 from J; bases not matched to a gene: 8. CDR1 is ENHRY, CDR2 SYGVKD, per germline. As DNA, the CDR3 is TGTGCCATCAGTGTTATGGCGGGAGGTCTCAATGAGCAGTTCTTC. Its protein product is CAISVMAGGLNEQFF.

This rearrangement joins TRBV7-3 to TRBJ2-3; 11 bases align to TRBD1. With 4 bases clipped from V and 4 bases from J, the junction kept 4 bases outside the gene matches. This CDR3 is 15 amino acids long. Germline V CDR1 and CDR2: SGHTA, FQGTGA. CDR3 coding DNA: TGTGCCAGCAGCTCGAGGACAGGGGGCGCAGATACGCAGTATTTT. Its protein is CASSSRTGGADTQYF. The whole variable domain, filled in from reference TRBV7-3 and TRBJ2-3, reads GAGVSQTPSNKVTEKGKYVELRCDPISGHTALYWYRQSLGQGPEFLIYFQGTGAADDSGLPNDRFFAVRPEGSVSTLKIQRTERGDSAVYLCASSSRTGGADTQYFGPGTRLTVL.

This chain connects TRBV7-2 to TRBJ2-1; no firm D call. There are 13 residues in the CDR3. Trimming removed 1 base at V and 8 bases at J, with 9 bases between. CDR1 is SGHTA and CDR2 is FQGNSA in the germline V gene. The CDR3 DNA follows: TGTGCCAGCAGCTTAGTAATGTCGTATGAGCAGTTCTTC. Translating gives CASSLVMSYEQFF. Together with reference TRBV7-2 and TRBJ2-1, the CDR3 gives the full variable domain: GAGVSQSPSNKVTEKGKDVELRCDPISGHTALYWYRQSLGQGLEFLIYFQGNSAPDKSGLPSDRFSAERTGGSVSTLTIQRTQQEDSAVYLCASSLVMSYEQFFGPGTRLTVL.

The V gene is TRBV12-3 or TRBV12-4, the J gene TRBJ2-1; TRBD1 aligns across 8 bases. The trim removed 8 bases at V and 10 bases at J, leaving 7 bases unmatched. The CDR3 contains 12 residues. CDR3 bases: TGTGCCAGCCGGGCAGGGGGCCGGGAGCAGTTCTTC. This encodes CASRAGGREQFF.

Here the CDR3 reads CASSLTVNTEAFF. Here the CDR3 DNA reads TGTGCCAGCAGTCTCACAGTGAACACTGAAGCTTTCTTT. J is TRBJ1-1 and V is TRBV6-5; D unresolved. Germline loops: CDR1 MNHEY, CDR2 SVGAGI. The ends were cut back, 5 bases at V and 0 bases at J, with 7 bases in the middle. CDR3 length: 13 residues.

The gene calls are TRBV6-2 or TRBV6-3 and TRBJ1-5, with TRBD1 identical over 9 bases. This CDR3 spans 15 amino acids. V was clipped by 4 bases and J by 4 bases; unmatched bases: 5. In germline, CDR1 is MNHEY, CDR2 SVGEGT. The CDR3 DNA sequence: TGTGCCAGCAGTTTCGGACAGGGGTCGAATCAGCCCCAGCATTTT. Translating gives CASSFGQGSNQPQHF.

The chain employs TRBV12-3 or TRBV12-4 and TRBJ1-5, with a weak D call TRBD1 (6 bases). This CDR3 has 13 residues. Trimming took 5 bases from V and 11 from J, leaving 16 bases between them. The CDR3 nucleotides are TGTGCCAGCAGTCCCGGGAAGACAGGATCCCAGCATTTT. Translating gives CASSPGKTGSQHF.

The chain recombines TRBV20-1 with TRBJ2-7; D might be TRBD1 (5 bases). From germline, CDR1 is DFQATT and CDR2 SNEGSKA (reference sequence). Deletions cut 3 bases from V and 4 bases from J, with 16 bases between. The CDR3 totals 14 residues. The CDR3 region is CSASPPSGYYEQYF. In DNA, the CDR3 is TGCAGTGCTAGTCCCCCCTCAGGGTATTACGAGCAGTACTTC.

The chain uses TRBV5-1 and TRBJ2-1; D gene ambiguous. Germline V CDR1 and CDR2: SGHRS, YFSETQ. This CDR3 region has 12 residues. Trimming shortened V by 4 bases and J by 4 bases, and 6 bases separated the two germline ends. CDR3 in amino acids: CASSQEYNEQFF. The CDR3 nucleotides are TGCGCCAGCAGCCAGGAATACAATGAGCAGTTCTTC.

This clone appeared once. This sequence joins TRBV25-1 and TRBJ2-7, with a weak D call TRBD2 (6 bases). The CDR3 is 13 residues long. Germline V gene lookup returns CDR1 MGHDK and CDR2 SYGVNS. Trimming removed 6 bases from V and 4 bases from J, with 13 bases in between. The CDR3 nucleotides are TGTGCCAGCAGACGGGAGCTAGGATACGAGCAGTACTTC. Its protein product is CASRRELGYEQYF.

The chain employs TRBV21-1 and TRBJ2-5; TRBD1, the D gene given by the table, was not confirmed from the DNA. TRBV21-1 represents a pseudogene. The CDR3 totals 19 residues. CDR3 nucleotide sequence: TGTGCCAGCAGACGGGACAGGGCATTGAAGCGGGTGATTCGGGAGACCCAGTACTTC. Its translation: CASRRDRALKRVIRETQYF.

V gene TRBV7-6 combines with J gene TRBJ1-1, with D perhaps matching TRBD1 (6 bases). The ends were cut back, 2 bases at V and 3 bases at J, with 16 bases in the middle. Germline CDR1 and CDR2: SGHVS and FNYEAQ. CDR3 length: 16 amino acids. The CDR3 DNA sequence: TGTGCCAGCAGCTTACGACAGGCGGTCCTCTACACTGAAGCTTTCTTT. Its translation is CASSLRQAVLYTEAFF.

The gene calls are TRBV7-2 and TRBJ2-7, with a possible D match to TRBD1 (6 bases). Looked up from germline, CDR1 is SGHTA and CDR2 is FQGNSA. Trimming stripped 3 bases from V and 1 base from J, with 10 bases between. CDR3 length: 14 amino acids. The CDR3 DNA sequence: TGTGCCAGCAGCTTCTCAGGGGCGTCCTACGAGCAGTACTTC. It translates to CASSFSGASYEQYF.

The sample holds a few counts of this clone. The rearrangement joins TRBV10-3 to TRBJ1-5; D call uncertain. Trimming cost V 1 base and J 6 bases, with 19 bases left between them. This CDR3 region has 17 residues. Germline CDR1 reads ENHRY; CDR2 reads SYGVKD. CDR3 sequence reads: CAISEFTSSGGRQPQHF. The CDR3 coding sequence is TGTGCCATCAGTGAGTTCACCAGTAGTGGCGGTCGTCAGCCCCAGCATTTT.

The rearrangement links TRBV6-2 or TRBV6-3 to TRBJ1-2, with D unresolved. The germline V gene encodes CDR1 MNHEY and CDR2 SVGEGT. There are 15 residues in the CDR3. V was shortened by 0 bases and J by 2 bases, with 10 bases between the two germline ends. The CDR3 sequence: CASSYSNLRNYGYTF. CDR3 bases: TGTGCCAGCAGTTACTCGAACCTGAGGAACTATGGCTACACCTTC.

This clone appeared once. The V and J genes are TRBV18 and TRBJ1-1; D is uncertain. Between the trimmed V and J ends, which lost 3 bases and 2 bases, there was a span of 16 bases. There are 16 residues in the CDR3. Germline V gene data show CDR1 as KGHSH and CDR2 as LQKENI. CDR3 residues: CASSPFTSFSNTEAFF. For the CDR3, the DNA is TGTGCCAGCTCACCTTTCACATCATTCTCAAACACTGAAGCTTTCTTT.

J is TRBJ2-2 and V is TRBV4-3, with a tentative D call TRBD1 (5 bases). The CDR3 consists of 18 residues. CDR1 LGHNA and CDR2 YSLEER come from the germline V gene. The germline V and J ends were trimmed by 0 bases and 1 base, with 15 bases remaining between them. The CDR3 reads CASSQEHLRTLNTGELFF. The CDR3 nucleotides read TGCGCCAGCAGCCAAGAACATCTTAGGACACTGAACACCGGGGAGCTGTTTTTT.

This rearrangement joins TRBV5-1 to TRBJ1-1; perhaps TRBD1 as D (6 bases). Looked up from germline, CDR1 is SGHRS and CDR2 is YFSETQ. CDR3 length: 15 residues. The V gene lost 0 bases and the J gene lost 0 bases, with 9 bases spanning the gap. The CDR3 nucleotides are TGCGCCAGCAGCTTGGGCGGACAGTTGAACACTGAAGCTTTCTTT. Encoded protein: CASSLGGQLNTEAFF.

This chain joins TRBV10-3 and TRBJ2-1; D possibly corresponds to TRBD1 (5 bases). Deletions cut 6 bases from V and 2 bases from J, with 11 bases between. Germline CDR1 and CDR2: ENHRY and SYGVKD. This CDR3 has 14 residues. The CDR3 loop reads CAIRDDSPYNEQFF. The CDR3, as DNA: TGTGCCATCAGGGACGACAGCCCCTACAATGAGCAGTTCTTC.

CDR3 nucleotides: TGTGCCAGCAGCCCCGGACAGGGGTACAATGAGCAGTTCTTC. Translation: CASSPGQGYNEQFF. V usage is TRBV5-4 and J usage is TRBJ2-1; 9 bases fit TRBD1. J gave up 4 bases and V 4 bases, and 3 bases lay outside the gene matches. Looked up from germline, CDR1 is SGHNT and CDR2 is YYREEE (reference sequence). CDR3 length: 14 amino acids.

V gene TRBV6-5 combines with J gene TRBJ1-6, with TRBD1 matching over 9 bases. The germline CDR1 and CDR2 sequences are MNHEY and SVGAGI. The CDR3 is 14 residues long. Losses at the gene ends were 6 bases for V and 7 bases for J; bases not matched to a gene: 4. This chain's CDR3 is CASSSDRGNSPLHF. CDR3 nucleotides: TGTGCCAGCAGCTCCGACAGGGGGAATTCACCCCTCCACTTT.

This sequence joins TRBV28 and TRBJ1-1; D is perhaps TRBD1 (6 bases). Deletions cut 2 bases from V and 2 bases from J, with 12 bases between. CDR3 size: 15 residues. Germline lookup yields CDR1 MDHEN and CDR2 SYDVKM. The chain's CDR3 is CASSLGGAINTEAFF. Written as DNA, the CDR3 is TGTGCCAGCAGTTTAGGGGGGGCAATTAACACTGAAGCTTTCTTT.

The V call is TRBV4-2, the J call TRBJ1-1; 7 bases align to TRBD1. Trimming cost V 1 base and J 5 bases; bases outside gene matches: 7. The length of the CDR3 is 15 residues. CDR1 LGHNA and CDR2 YNFKEQ come from the germline V gene. This chain's CDR3 is CASSQAGQAMTEAFF. In DNA, the CDR3 is TGTGCCAGCAGCCAAGCAGGACAGGCGATGACTGAAGCTTTCTTT.

The J gene is TRBJ2-1, the V gene TRBV5-1; D perhaps matches TRBD2 (6 bases). Trimming took off 4 bases at V and 3 bases at J, with 11 bases between the two ends. Germline-derived CDR1 and CDR2 are SGHRS and YFSETQ. The CDR3 has 14 amino acids. CDR3 DNA sequence: TGCGCCAGCAGCGGAGGGACTTTCTACAATGAGCAGTTCTTC. As protein: CASSGGTFYNEQFF.

The CDR3 is CATSDSRLPVETQYF. The CDR3 region has the DNA TGTGCCACCAGTGATTCGCGCCTCCCGGTGGAGACCCAGTACTTC. The chain has TRBV24-1 and TRBJ2-5; D unresolved. Germline loops: CDR1 KGHDR, CDR2 SFDVKD. The CDR3 contains 15 residues. V shed 2 bases and J shed 5 bases, with 14 bases lying between them.

The genes are TRBV5-1 and TRBJ2-7; 11 positions agree with TRBD2. The CDR3 loop spans 14 amino acids. V was clipped by 1 base and J by 7 bases; unmatched bases: 4. Germline values: CDR1 SGHRS, CDR2 YFSETQ. CDR3 region: CASSLTSGSKEQYF. The CDR3 DNA follows: TGCGCCAGCAGCTTGACTAGCGGGAGTAAAGAGCAGTACTTC.